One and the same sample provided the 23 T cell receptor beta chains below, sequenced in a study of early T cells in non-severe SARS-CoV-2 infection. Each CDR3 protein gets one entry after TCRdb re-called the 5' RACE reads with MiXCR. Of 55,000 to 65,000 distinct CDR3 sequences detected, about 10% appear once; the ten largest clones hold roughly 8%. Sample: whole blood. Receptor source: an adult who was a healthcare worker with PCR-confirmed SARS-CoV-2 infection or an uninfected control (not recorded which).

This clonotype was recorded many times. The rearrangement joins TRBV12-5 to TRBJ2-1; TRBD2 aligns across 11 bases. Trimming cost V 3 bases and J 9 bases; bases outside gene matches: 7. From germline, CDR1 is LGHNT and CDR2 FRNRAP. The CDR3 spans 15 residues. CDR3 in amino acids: CASGFVAGGFAEQFF. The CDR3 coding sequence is TGTGCTAGTGGTTTTGTAGCGGGAGGGTTTGCTGAGCAGTTCTTC.

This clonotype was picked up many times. CDR3 sequence reads: CASSVAPWYEQYF. The CDR3 DNA reads as TGTGCCAGCAGCGTAGCTCCATGGTACGAGCAGTACTTC. The chain carries TRBV9 and TRBJ2-7; the D is unclear. CDR3 size: 13 residues. Germline-derived CDR1 and CDR2 are SGDLS and YYNGEE. The germline V and J ends were trimmed by 0 bases and 4 bases, with 8 bases remaining between them.

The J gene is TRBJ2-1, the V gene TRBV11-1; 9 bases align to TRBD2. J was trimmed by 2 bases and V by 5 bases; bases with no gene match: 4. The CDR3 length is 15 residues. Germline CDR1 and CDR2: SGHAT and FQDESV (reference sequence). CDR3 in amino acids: CASSPRLAAYNEQFF. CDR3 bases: TGTGCCAGCAGCCCTAGACTAGCGGCCTACAATGAGCAGTTCTTC.

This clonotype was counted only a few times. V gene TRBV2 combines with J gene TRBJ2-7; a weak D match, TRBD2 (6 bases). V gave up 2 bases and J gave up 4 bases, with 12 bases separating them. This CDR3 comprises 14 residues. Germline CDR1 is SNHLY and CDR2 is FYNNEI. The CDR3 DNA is TGTGCCAGCAGTGAACAGGGACTGGATTACGAGCAGTACTTC. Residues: CASSEQGLDYEQYF.

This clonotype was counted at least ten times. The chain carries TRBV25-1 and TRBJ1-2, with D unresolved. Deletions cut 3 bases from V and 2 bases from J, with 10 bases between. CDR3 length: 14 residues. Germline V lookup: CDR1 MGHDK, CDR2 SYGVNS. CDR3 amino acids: CASSENLMNYGYTF. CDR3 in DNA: TGTGCCAGCAGTGAGAATTTAATGAACTATGGCTACACCTTC.

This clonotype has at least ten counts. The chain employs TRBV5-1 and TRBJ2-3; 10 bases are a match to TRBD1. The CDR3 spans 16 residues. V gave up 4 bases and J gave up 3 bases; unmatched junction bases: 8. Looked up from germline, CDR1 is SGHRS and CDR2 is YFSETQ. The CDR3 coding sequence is TGCGCCAGCAGCGCCGACAGGGGGCTAGGTACAGATACGCAGTATTTT. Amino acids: CASSADRGLGTDTQYF.

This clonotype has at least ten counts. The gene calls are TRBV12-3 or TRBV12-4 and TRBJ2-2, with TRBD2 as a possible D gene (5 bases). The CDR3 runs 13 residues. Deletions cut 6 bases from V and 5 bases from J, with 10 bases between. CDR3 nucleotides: TGTGCCAGCAGCCGACTACCGACCGGGGAGCTGTTTTTT. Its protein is CASSRLPTGELFF.

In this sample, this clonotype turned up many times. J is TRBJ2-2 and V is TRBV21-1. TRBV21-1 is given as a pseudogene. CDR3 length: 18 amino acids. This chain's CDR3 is CASSKARTEIGGTGELFF. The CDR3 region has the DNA TGTGCCAGCAGCAAAGCGCGTACAGAGATAGGCGGCACCGGGGAGCTGTTTTTT.

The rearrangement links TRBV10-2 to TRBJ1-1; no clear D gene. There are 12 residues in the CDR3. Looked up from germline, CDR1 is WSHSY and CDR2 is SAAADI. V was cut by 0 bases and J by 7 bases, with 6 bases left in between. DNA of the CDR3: TGCGCCAGCAGTGAGTCGTGGTATGAAGCTTTCTTT. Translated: CASSESWYEAFF.

The CDR3, as DNA: TGTGCCACCAGTGACAAAGCGGGACACGGCGAGCAGTACTTC. Residues: CATSDKAGHGEQYF. The rearrangement joins TRBV24-1 to TRBJ2-7; maybe TRBD2 (7 bases). The germline V and J ends were trimmed by 4 bases and 6 bases, with 15 bases remaining between them. The CDR3 loop spans 14 amino acids. CDR1 and CDR2 from the germline V gene are KGHDR and SFDVKD.

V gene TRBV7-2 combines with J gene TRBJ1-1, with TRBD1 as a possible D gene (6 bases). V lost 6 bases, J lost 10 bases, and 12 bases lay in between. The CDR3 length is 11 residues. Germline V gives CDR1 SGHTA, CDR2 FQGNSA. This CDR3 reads CASSAGVLAFF. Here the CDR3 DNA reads TGTGCCAGCAGTGCAGGGGTGTTAGCTTTCTTT. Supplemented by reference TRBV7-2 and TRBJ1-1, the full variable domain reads GAGVSQSPSNKVTEKGKDVELRCDPISGHTALYWYRQSLGQGLEFLIYFQGNSAPDKSGLPSDRFSAERTGGSVSTLTIQRTQQEDSAVYLCASSAGVLAFFGQGTRLTVV.

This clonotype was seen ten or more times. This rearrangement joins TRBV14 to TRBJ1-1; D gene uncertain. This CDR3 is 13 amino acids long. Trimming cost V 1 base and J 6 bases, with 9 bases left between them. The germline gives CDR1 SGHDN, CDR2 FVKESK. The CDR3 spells CASSQGHGAEAFF. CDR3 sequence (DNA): TGTGCCAGCAGCCAAGGACACGGAGCTGAAGCTTTCTTT.

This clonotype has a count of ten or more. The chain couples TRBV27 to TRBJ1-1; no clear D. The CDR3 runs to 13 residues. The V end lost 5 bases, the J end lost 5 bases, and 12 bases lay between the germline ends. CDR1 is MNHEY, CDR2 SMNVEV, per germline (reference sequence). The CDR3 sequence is CASSITVGTEAFF. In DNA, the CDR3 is TGTGCCAGCAGTATAACTGTGGGGACTGAAGCTTTCTTT.

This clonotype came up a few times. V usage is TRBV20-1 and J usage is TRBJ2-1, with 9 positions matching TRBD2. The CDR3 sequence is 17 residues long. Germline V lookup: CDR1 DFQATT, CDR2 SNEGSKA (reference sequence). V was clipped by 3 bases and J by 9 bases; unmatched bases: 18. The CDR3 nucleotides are TGCAGTGCTAGGGAATGGGAAGCGGGAGGAATATGGAGTGAGCAGTTCTTC. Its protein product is CSAREWEAGGIWSEQFF.

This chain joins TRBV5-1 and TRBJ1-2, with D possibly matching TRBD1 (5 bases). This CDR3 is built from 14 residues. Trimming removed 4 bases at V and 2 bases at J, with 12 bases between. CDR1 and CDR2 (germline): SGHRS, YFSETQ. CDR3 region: CASSQGFTNYGYTF. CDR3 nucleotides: TGCGCCAGCAGCCAGGGATTCACCAACTATGGCTACACCTTC.

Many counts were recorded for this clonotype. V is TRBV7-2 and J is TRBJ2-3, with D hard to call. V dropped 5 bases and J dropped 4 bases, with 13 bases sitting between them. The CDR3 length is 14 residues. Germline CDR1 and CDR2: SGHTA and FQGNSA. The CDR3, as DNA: TGTGCCAGCAGCCGGGTCTTAGGTGCAGATACGCAGTATTTT. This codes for CASSRVLGADTQYF.

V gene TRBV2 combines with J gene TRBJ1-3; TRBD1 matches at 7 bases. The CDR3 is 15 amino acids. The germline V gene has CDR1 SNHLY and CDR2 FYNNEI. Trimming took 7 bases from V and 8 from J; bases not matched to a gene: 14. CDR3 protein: CASTVGRGNLDTIYF. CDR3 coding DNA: TGTGCCAGCACTGTGGGCAGGGGGAATTTGGACACCATATATTTT.

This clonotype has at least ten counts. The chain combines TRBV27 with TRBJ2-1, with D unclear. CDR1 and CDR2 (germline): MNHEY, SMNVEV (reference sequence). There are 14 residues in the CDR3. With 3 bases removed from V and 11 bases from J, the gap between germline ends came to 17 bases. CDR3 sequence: CASSFRDHLDKQFF. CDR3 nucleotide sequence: TGTGCCAGCAGTTTTCGAGACCACTTAGACAAGCAGTTCTTC.

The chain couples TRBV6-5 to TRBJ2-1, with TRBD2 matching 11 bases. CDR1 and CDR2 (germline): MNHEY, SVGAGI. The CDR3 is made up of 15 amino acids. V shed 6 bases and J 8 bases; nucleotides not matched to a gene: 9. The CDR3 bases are TGTGCCAGCAGACTAGCGGGAGAAACCTCCCATGAGCAGTTCTTC. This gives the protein CASRLAGETSHEQFF.

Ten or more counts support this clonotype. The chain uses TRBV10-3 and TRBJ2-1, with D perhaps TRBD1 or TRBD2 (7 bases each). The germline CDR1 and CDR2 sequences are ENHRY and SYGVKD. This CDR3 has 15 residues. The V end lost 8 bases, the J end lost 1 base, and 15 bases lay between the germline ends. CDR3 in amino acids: CAIGYRGGSYNEQFF. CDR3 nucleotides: TGTGCCATCGGCTACAGGGGAGGGTCCTACAATGAGCAGTTCTTC.

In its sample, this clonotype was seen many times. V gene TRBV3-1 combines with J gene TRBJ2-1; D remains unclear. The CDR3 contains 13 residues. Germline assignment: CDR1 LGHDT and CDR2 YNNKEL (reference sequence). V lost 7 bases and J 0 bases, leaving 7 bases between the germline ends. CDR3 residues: CASMLSSYNEQFF. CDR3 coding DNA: TGTGCCAGCATGCTGAGCTCCTACAATGAGCAGTTCTTC.

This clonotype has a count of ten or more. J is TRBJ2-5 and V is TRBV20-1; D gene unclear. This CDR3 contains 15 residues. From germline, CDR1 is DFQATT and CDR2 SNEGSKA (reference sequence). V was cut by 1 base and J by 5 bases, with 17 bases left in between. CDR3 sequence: CSARVYLTGLETQYF. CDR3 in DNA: TGCAGTGCTAGAGTTTATTTAACGGGCCTGGAGACCCAGTACTTC.

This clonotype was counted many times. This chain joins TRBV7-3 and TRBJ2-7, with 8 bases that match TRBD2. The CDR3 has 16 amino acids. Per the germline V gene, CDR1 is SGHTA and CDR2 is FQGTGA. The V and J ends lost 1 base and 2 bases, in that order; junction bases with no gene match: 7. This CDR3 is CASSLIGAGAPYEQYF. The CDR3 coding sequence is TGTGCCAGCAGCTTAATAGGAGCGGGGGCACCCTACGAGCAGTACTTC. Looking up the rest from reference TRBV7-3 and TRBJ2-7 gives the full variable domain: GAGVSQTPSNKVTEKGKYVELRCDPISGHTALYWYRQSLGQGPEFLIYFQGTGAADDSGLPNDRFFAVRPEGSVSTLKIQRTERGDSAVYLCASSLIGAGAPYEQYFGPGTRLTVT.